Each of the 2 T cell receptor beta chains below was sequenced from the same sample in a study of neoadjuvant anti-PD-1 for oral cavity cancer. Generated by immunoSEQ multiplex PCR, the TCRdb table keeps only in-frame clones and is missing some. Of roughly 13,000 clones listed, roughly 73% are singletons. Specified time point: after neoadjuvant nivolumab, at surgical resection. This sample comprised PBMCs, obtained after nivolumab (anti-PD-1) treatment. These receptors were collected from a person aged 35-79 years with oral cavity squamous cell carcinoma.

The rearrangement links TRBV29-1 to TRBJ2-5; 10 nucleotides match TRBD1. CDR1 and CDR2 from the germline V gene are SQVTM and ANQGSEA. The CDR3 length is 14 residues. J gave up 4 bases and V 5 bases, and 7 bases lay outside the gene matches. The chain's CDR3 is CSVSQGTGAETQYF. The CDR3 region has the DNA TGCAGCGTTTCTCAAGGGACAGGGGCAGAGACCCAGTACTTC.

CDR3 protein: CASSSPGSHYEQYF. The CDR3 nucleotides are TGTGCCAGCAGCTCCCCCGGGTCGCACTACGAGCAGTACTTC. This chain joins TRBV7-6 and TRBJ2-7, with D hard to call. Between the trimmed V and J ends, which lost 4 bases and 3 bases, there was a span of 13 bases. Germline CDR1 SGHVS, CDR2 FNYEAQ. The CDR3 has 14 residues.